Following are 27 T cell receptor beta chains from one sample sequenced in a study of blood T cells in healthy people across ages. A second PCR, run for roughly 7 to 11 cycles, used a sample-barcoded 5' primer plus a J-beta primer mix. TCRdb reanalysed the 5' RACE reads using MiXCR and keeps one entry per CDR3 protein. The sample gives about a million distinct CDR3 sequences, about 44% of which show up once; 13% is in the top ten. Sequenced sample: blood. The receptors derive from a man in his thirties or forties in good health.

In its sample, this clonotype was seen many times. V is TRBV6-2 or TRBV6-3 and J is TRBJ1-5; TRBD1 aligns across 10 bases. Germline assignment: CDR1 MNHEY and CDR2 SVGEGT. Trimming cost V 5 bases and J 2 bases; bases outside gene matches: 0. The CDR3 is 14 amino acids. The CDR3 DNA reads TGTGCCAGCAGTGGGACAGGGGGCAATCAGCCCCAGCATTTT. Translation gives CASSGTGGNQPQHF.

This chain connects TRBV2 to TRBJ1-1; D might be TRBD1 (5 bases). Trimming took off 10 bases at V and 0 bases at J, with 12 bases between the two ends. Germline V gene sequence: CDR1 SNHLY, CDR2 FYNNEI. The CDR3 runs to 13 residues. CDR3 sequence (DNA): TGTGCCAACCAGGGTGAGATGAACACTGAAGCTTTCTTT. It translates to CANQGEMNTEAFF.

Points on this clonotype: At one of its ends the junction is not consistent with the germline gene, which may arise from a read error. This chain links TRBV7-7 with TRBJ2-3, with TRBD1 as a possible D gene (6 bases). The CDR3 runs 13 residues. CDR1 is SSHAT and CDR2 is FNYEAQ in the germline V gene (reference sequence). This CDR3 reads CASSRQQGDTQYF. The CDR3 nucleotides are TGTGCTAGCAGCCGTCAACAGGGCGATACGCAGTATTTT.

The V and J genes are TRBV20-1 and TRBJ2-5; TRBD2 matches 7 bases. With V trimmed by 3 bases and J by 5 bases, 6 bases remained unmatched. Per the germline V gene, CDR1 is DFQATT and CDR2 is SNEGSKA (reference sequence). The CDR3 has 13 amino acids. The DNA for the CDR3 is TGCAGTGCTAGGGGGGGGGTATGGGAGACCCAGTACTTC. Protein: CSARGGVWETQYF.

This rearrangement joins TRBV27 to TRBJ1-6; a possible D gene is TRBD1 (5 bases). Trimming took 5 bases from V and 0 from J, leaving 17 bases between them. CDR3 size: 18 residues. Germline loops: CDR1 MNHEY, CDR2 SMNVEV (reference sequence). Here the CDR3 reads CASSPRDRLSSYNSPLHF. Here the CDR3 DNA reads TGTGCCAGCAGTCCCCGGGACCGTCTAAGCTCCTATAATTCACCCCTCCACTTT.

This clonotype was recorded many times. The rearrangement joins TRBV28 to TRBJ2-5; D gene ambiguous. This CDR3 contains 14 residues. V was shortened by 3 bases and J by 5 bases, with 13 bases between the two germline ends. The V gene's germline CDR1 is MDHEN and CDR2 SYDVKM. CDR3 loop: CASSFKKGRETQYF. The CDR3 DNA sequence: TGTGCCAGCAGTTTTAAAAAGGGCAGGGAGACCCAGTACTTC.

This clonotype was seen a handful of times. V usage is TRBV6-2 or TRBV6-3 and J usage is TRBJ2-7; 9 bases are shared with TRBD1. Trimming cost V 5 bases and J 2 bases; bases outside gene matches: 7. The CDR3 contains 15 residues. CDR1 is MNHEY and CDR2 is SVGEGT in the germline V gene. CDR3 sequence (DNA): TGTGCCAGCAGTCCCGGGACAGGGAATACCTACGAGCAGTACTTC. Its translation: CASSPGTGNTYEQYF.

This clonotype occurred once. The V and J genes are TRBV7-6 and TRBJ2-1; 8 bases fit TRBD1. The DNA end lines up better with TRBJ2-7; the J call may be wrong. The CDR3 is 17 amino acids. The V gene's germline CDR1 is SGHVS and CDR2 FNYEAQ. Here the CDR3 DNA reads TGTGCCAGCAGCGTAACCCCACCAGGGGGCTCCTACAATGAGCAGTACTTC. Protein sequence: CASSVTPPGGSYNEQYF.

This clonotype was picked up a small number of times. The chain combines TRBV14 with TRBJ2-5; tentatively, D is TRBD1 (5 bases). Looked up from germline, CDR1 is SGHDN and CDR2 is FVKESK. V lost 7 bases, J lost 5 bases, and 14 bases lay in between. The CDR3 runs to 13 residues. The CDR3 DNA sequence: TGTGCCAGCAACCAGGGTTACACGGAGACCCAGTACTTC. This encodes CASNQGYTETQYF.

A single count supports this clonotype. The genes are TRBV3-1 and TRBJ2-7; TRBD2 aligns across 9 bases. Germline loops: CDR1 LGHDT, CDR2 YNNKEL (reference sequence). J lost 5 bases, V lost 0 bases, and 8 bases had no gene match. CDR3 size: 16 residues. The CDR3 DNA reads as TGTGCCAGCAGCCAAGATTTGATAGCGGGAGTGAACGAGCAGTACTTC. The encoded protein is CASSQDLIAGVNEQYF.

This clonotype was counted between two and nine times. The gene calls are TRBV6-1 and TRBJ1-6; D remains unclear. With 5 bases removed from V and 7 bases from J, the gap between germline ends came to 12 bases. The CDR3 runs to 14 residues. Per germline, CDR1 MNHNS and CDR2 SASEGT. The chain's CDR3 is CASSRLRRNSPLHF. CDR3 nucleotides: TGTGCCAGCAGTCGTCTCCGGAGGAATTCACCCCTCCACTTT.

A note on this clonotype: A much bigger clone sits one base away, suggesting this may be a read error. The DNA for the CDR3 is TGCAGCGTTGGGTTTAGTGCGCCGAGGGGCTACACCTTC. This sequence encodes CSVGFSAPRGYTF. The chain employs TRBV29-1 and TRBJ1-2; D is ambiguous. The CDR3 sequence is 13 residues long. Germline lookup yields CDR1 SQVTM and CDR2 ANQGSEA. Trimming removed 4 bases from V and 8 bases from J, with 17 bases in between.

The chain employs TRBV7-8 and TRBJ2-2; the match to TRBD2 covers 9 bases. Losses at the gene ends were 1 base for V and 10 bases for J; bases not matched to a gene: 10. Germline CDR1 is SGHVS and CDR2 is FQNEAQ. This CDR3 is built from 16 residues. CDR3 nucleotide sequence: TGTGCCAGCAGCTTAGGCCCTAGCGGGGCGTCTGCGGAGCTGTTTTTT. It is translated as CASSLGPSGASAELFF.

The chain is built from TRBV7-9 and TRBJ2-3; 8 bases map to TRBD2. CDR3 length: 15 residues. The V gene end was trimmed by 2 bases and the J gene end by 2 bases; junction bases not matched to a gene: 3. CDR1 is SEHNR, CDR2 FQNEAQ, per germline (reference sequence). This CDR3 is CASSLTAGVTDTQYF. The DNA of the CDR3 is TGTGCCAGCAGCTTAACAGCGGGGGTCACAGATACGCAGTATTTT. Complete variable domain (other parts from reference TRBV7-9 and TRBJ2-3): DTGVSQNPRHKITKRGQNVTFRCDPISEHNRLYWYRQTLGQGPEFLTYFQNEAQLEKSRLLSDRFSAERPKGSFSTLEIQRTEQGDSAMYLCASSLTAGVTDTQYFGPGTRLTVL.

The CDR3: CASSPDGWANSPLHF. The CDR3 coding sequence is TGTGCCAGCAGCCCTGATGGATGGGCGAATTCACCCCTCCACTTT. The chain recombines TRBV7-9 with TRBJ1-6; D not certain. The CDR3 covers 15 residues. The germline V gene has CDR1 SEHNR and CDR2 FQNEAQ (reference sequence). Trimming pared 5 bases from V and 7 bases from J, leaving 15 bases between.

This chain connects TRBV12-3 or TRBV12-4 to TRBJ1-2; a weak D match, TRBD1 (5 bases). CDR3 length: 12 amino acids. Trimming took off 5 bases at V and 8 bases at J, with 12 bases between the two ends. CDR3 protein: CASSLQGWGYTF. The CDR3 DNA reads TGTGCCAGCAGTCTTCAGGGATGGGGCTACACCTTC.

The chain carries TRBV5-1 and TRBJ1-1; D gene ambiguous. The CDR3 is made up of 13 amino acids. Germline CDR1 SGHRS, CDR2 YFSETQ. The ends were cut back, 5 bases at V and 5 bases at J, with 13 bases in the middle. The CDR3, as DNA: TGCGCCAGCAGTGTTTGGCTGGGGACTGAAGCTTTCTTT. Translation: CASSVWLGTEAFF.

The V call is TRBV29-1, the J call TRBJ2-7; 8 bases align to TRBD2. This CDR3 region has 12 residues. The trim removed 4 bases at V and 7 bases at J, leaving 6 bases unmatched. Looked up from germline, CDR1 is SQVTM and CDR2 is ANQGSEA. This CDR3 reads CSVGSGVREQYF. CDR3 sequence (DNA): TGCAGCGTTGGTAGCGGGGTCAGAGAGCAGTACTTC.

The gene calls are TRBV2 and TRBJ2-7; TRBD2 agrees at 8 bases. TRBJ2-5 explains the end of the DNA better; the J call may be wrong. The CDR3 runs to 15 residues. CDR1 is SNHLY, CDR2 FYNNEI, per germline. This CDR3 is CASSGRGLAGETQYF. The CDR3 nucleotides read TGTGCCAGCAGTGGACGGGGGCTAGCGGGAGAGACCCAGTACTTC.

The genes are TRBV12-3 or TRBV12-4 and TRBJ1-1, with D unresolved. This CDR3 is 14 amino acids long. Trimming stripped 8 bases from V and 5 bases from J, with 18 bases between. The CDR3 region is CASQLTRGGTEAFF. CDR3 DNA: TGTGCCAGCCAACTGACCCGGGGTGGAACTGAAGCTTTCTTT.

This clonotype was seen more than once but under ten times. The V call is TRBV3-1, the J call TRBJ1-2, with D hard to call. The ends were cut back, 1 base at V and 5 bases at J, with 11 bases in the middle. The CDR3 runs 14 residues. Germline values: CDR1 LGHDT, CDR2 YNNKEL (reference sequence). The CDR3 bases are TGTGCCAGCAGCCAAGGTATAGAAACTTATGGCTACACCTTC. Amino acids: CASSQGIETYGYTF.

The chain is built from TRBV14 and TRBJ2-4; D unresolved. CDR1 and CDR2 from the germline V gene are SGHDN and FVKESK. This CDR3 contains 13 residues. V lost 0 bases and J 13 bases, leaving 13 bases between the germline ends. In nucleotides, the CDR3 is TGTGCCAGCAGCCAAGATTTGGGATTAGGGCAGTACTTC. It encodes CASSQDLGLGQYF.

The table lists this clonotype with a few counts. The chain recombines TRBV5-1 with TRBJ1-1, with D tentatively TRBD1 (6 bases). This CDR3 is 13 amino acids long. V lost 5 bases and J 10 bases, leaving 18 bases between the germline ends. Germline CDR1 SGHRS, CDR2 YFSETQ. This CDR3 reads CASRGTRDTAAFF. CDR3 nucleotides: TGCGCCAGCAGGGGTACTCGGGACACCGCAGCTTTCTTT.

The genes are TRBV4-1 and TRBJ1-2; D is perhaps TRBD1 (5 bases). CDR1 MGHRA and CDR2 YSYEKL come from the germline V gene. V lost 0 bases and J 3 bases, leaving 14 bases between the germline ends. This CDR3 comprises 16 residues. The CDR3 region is CASSQDSGVYYYGYTF. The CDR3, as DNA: TGCGCCAGCAGCCAAGACTCGGGGGTCTACTACTATGGCTACACCTTC.

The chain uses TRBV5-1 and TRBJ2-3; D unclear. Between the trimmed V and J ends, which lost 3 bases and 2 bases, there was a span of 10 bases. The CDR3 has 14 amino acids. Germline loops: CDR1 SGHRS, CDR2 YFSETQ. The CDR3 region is CASSSYTDTDTQYF. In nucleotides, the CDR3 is TGCGCCAGCAGCTCCTACACGGACACAGATACGCAGTATTTT.

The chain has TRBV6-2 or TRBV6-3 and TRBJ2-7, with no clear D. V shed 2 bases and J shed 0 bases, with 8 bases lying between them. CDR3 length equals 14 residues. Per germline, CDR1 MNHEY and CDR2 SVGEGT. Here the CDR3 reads CASSYAVPSYEQYF. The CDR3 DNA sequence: TGTGCCAGCAGTTACGCTGTACCCTCCTACGAGCAGTACTTC.

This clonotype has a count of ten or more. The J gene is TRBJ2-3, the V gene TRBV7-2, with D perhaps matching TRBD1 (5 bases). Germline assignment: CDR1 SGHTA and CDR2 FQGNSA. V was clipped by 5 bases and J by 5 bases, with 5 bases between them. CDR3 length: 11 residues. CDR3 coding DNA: TGTGCCAGCAGCCAGGGAGATACGCAGTATTTT. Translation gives CASSQGDTQYF.